The clone carrying this TCR delta chain has a count of ten or more. One base separates it from a far larger clone, so it is likely a read error. Germline V lookup: CDR1 GEAIGNYY, CDR2 EKD. CDR3 length: 22 residues. V lost 3 bases and J lost 3, with 37 bases in between. The sample originates from a study of gamma-delta T cells after stem cell transplantation. TCRdb reran clone calling via CATT on the RT-PCR reads. Among about 3,200 delta-chain clones listed, around 5% were seen once. The sequencing input was gamma-delta T cells. The chain combines TRDV2 with TRDJ1, with D perhaps matching TRDD2 or TRDD3 (5 bases each). The source of this sequence is a human donor. It is not recorded whose cells these are; they may come from a transplant donor. CDR3 bases: TGTGCCTGTGACCCGCTTCCAAATCTGCTGGGTCGAACCCTTGGGAACGCCGATAAACTCATCTTT. This translates into CACDPLPNLLGRTLGNADKLIF.